Given below is one T cell receptor (beta chain) in context. The antigen remains unidentified. These data come from a study of cytomegalovirus exposure and HLA in healthy donors. Turning to the study itself: Later analysis reported that the 130 or so validation repertoires shared the platform of the 500 to 750 first-cohort repertoires.

Assay used: immunoSEQ multiplex PCR; TCRdb lists only in-frame clones, some missing. The table includes approximately 100,000 clones, about nine tenths detected once. Notes on the study in general: There were a few CMV-associated chains whose specificity for CMV antigens was confirmed in vitro. Reports indicated that the classifier achieved high specificity and sensitivity in diagnosing cytomegalovirus status. Most TCR sequences proved rare, with some public TCRs found in many donors.

CDR3 size: 14 residues. Trimming pared 1 base from V and 8 bases from J, leaving 12 bases between. Germline V lookup: CDR1 SGHNT, CDR2 YYREEE (reference sequence). The chain employs TRBV5-4 and TRBJ1-4, with D unclear. The specimen sequenced was PBMCs. The TCR sequence derives from a woman between 18 and 29 years old in good health and CMV-seronegative. The CDR3 nucleotides read TGTGCCAGCAGCTTGATAGGTGGGGAGGAAAAACTGTTTTTT. It specifies CASSLIGGEEKLFF. Full variable domain (outside the CDR3, taken from reference TRBV5-4 and TRBJ1-4): ETGVTQSPTHLIKTRGQQVTLRCSSQSGHNTVSWYQQALGQGPQFIFQYYREEENGRGNFPPRFSGLQFPNYSSELNVNALELDDSALYLCASSLIGGEEKLFFGSGTQLSVL.